The 9 T cell receptor beta chains listed next were all sequenced from one sample in a study of T-cell reconstitution after alpha-beta-depleted transplantation in children. A library of TCRbeta sequences, prepared with unique molecular identifiers, was generated. TCRdb redid the calling of the PCR reads with MiXCR, one entry per CDR3 protein. The sample lists 350,000 to 400,000 distinct CDR3 sequences; about an eighth were seen once. The specimen comprised PBMCs, sampled from the stem cell graft. These TCRs come from a human donor who donated a stem cell graft to a child with Fanconi anemia.

This clonotype was counted only a few times. The rearrangement links TRBV5-1 to TRBJ2-5; D unclear. Looked up from germline, CDR1 is SGHRS and CDR2 is YFSETQ. Trimming removed 0 bases at V and 1 base at J, with 7 bases between. The CDR3 extends over 14 amino acids. CDR3 sequence: CASSLVGFQETQYF. DNA for the CDR3: TGCGCCAGCAGCTTGGTGGGATTCCAAGAGACCCAGTACTTC.

This chain uses TRBV29-1 with TRBJ2-1; TRBD2 matches 8 bases. Germline V gene lookup returns CDR1 SQVTM and CDR2 ANQGSEA. V was pared by 3 bases and J by 9 bases, with 10 bases of the junction left unmatched. This CDR3 region has 14 residues. CDR3 residues: CSVDEGLGLGEQFF. CDR3 coding DNA: TGCAGCGTTGATGAGGGACTAGGGCTCGGTGAGCAGTTCTTC.

This clonotype was detected a few times. V gene TRBV5-4 combines with J gene TRBJ2-3; the match to TRBD2 covers 9 bases. This CDR3 has 16 amino acids. V lost 4 bases and J lost 4; bases outside the gene matches: 10. Germline V gene lookup returns CDR1 SGHNT and CDR2 YYREEE (reference sequence). The CDR3 region has the DNA TGTGCCAGCAGCGCCCGCCGCAGCGGGGGGTCAGATACGCAGTATTTT. Residues: CASSARRSGGSDTQYF.

This clonotype was counted between two and nine times. The chain couples TRBV5-1 to TRBJ2-5; 7 bases map to TRBD2. The V segment lost 0 bases and the J segment 3 bases; nucleotides outside the gene matches: 2. Germline CDR1 SGHRS, CDR2 YFSETQ. The CDR3 covers 14 residues. CDR3 bases: TGCGCCAGCAGCTTGGCGCTAGCGGAAGAGACCCAGTACTTC. Amino acid sequence: CASSLALAEETQYF. The full variable domain, completed using reference TRBV5-1 and TRBJ2-5, is KAGVTQTPRYLIKTRGQQVTLSCSPISGHRSVSWYQQTPGQGLQFLFEYFSETQRNKGNFPGRFSGRQFSNSRSEMNVSTLELGDSALYLCASSLALAEETQYFGPGTRLLVL.

Many counts were recorded for this clonotype. The chain links TRBV10-2 to TRBJ2-7, with 9 bases lining up with TRBD2. Per germline, CDR1 WSHSY and CDR2 SAAADI. The CDR3 is made up of 12 amino acids. V was pared by 8 bases and J by 5 bases, with 4 bases of the junction left unmatched. CDR3 in amino acids: CASLGLADEQYF. Written as DNA, the CDR3 is TGCGCCAGCTTGGGACTAGCAGACGAGCAGTACTTC.

This rearrangement joins TRBV4-3 to TRBJ1-2, with 9 bases aligning to TRBD1. The CDR3 runs 14 residues. Trimming cost V 4 bases and J 6 bases; bases outside gene matches: 6. Germline lookup yields CDR1 LGHNA and CDR2 YSLEER. CDR3 DNA: TGCGCCAGCAGCCGGACAGGGGTTCCGGATGGCTACACCTTC. The encoded protein is CASSRTGVPDGYTF.

This clonotype was recorded at least ten times. The V gene is TRBV12-3 or TRBV12-4, the J gene TRBJ2-2; a possible D gene is TRBD2 (6 bases). V was clipped by 6 bases and J by 7 bases, with 12 bases between them. This CDR3 spans 13 amino acids. The CDR3 region has the DNA TGTGCCAGCAGACGGGAGACCCTCGGGGAGCTGTTTTTT. Protein: CASRRETLGELFF.

The gene calls are TRBV6-6 and TRBJ2-5; D may be TRBD1 (6 bases). Germline V CDR1 and CDR2: MNHNY, SVGAGI (reference sequence). The germline V and J ends were trimmed by 5 bases and 9 bases, with 10 bases remaining between them. This CDR3 spans 11 amino acids. CDR3 nucleotides: TGTGCCAGCAGTCCTAACAGGGCCCAGTACTTC. The encoded protein is CASSPNRAQYF.

The rearrangement uses TRBV12-3 or TRBV12-4 and TRBJ1-1; D gene unclear. This CDR3 has 12 amino acids. V was cut by 5 bases and J by 4 bases, with 8 bases left in between. The CDR3 DNA follows: TGTGCCAGCAGTGGCGGAGTCACTGAAGCTTTCTTT. Translated: CASSGGVTEAFF.